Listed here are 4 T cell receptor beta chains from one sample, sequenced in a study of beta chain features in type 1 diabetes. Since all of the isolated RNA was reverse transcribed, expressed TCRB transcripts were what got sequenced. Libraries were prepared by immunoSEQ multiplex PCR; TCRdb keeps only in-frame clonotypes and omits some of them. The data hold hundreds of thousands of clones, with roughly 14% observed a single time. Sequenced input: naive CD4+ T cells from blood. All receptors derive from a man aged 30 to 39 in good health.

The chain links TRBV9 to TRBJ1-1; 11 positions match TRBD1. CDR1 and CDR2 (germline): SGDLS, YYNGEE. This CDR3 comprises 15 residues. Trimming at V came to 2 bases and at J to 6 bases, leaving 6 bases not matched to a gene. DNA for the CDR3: TGTGCCAGCAGCGTCGGACAGGGGGCTTCGTCTGAAGCTTTCTTT. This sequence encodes CASSVGQGASSEAFF.

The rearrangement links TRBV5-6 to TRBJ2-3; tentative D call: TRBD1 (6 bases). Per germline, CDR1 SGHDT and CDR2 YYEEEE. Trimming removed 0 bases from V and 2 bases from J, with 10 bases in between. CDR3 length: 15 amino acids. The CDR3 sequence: CASSLEQGYTDTQYF. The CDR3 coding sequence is TGTGCCAGCAGCTTGGAACAGGGCTACACAGATACGCAGTATTTT.

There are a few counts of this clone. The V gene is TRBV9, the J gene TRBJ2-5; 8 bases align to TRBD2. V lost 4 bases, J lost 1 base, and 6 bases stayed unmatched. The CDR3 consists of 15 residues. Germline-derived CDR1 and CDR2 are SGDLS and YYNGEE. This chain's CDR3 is CASSPSGGLQETQYF. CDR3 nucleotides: TGTGCCAGCAGCCCCAGCGGGGGCCTCCAAGAGACCCAGTACTTC.

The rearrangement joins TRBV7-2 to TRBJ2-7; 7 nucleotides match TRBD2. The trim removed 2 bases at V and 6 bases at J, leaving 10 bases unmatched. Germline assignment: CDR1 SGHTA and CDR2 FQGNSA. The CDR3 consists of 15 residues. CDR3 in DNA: TGTGCCAGCAGCTTAAGCACTGGCGGGGGTTCCGAGCAGTACGTC. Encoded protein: CASSLSTGGGSEQYV.